These 18 T cell receptor beta chains came from one sample sequenced in a study of radiotherapy plus CTLA-4 blockade in lung cancer. Assay: immunoSEQ multiplex PCR; the TCRdb copy retains only in-frame clones and omits some. The table lists over 60,000 clones, roughly 84% of them singletons, with 40% in the top ten. Specimen: peripheral blood, collected from a patient treated with radiotherapy plus ipilimumab. These receptors were taken from a human donor with non-small cell lung cancer that progressed on radiotherapy plus ipilimumab.

The gene calls are TRBV6-6 and TRBJ2-1; 7 bases fit TRBD1. Trimming cost V 6 bases and J 0 bases; bases outside gene matches: 5. Looked up from germline, CDR1 is MNHNY and CDR2 is SVGAGI (reference sequence). The CDR3 consists of 15 residues. In DNA form, the CDR3 reads TGTGCCAGCAGCCTGGGACAGATCTCCTACAATGAGCAGTTCTTC. It translates to CASSLGQISYNEQFF.

The gene calls are TRBV5-8 and TRBJ1-1; 10 nucleotides match TRBD1. This CDR3 region has 16 residues. Germline values: CDR1 SGHTS, CDR2 YDEGEE. Trimming took 4 bases from V and 5 from J; bases not matched to a gene: 11. CDR3 loop: CASSPPRQGALTEAFF. The DNA of the CDR3 is TGTGCCAGCAGCCCGCCTCGACAGGGGGCTCTAACTGAAGCTTTCTTT.

V and J are TRBV5-1 and TRBJ1-4; the D gene is possibly TRBD1 (5 bases). The CDR3 length is 13 residues. With 5 bases removed from V and 4 bases from J, the gap between germline ends came to 9 bases. Germline V lookup: CDR1 SGHRS, CDR2 YFSETQ. In DNA, the CDR3 is TGCGCCAGCAGACAGGACGGTAATGAAAAACTGTTTTTT. Translation: CASRQDGNEKLFF.

The genes are TRBV5-6 and TRBJ1-5, with D possibly TRBD1 on 5 matching bases. V gave up 2 bases and J gave up 2 bases, with 14 bases separating them. CDR3 length equals 16 residues. The V gene's germline CDR1 is SGHDT and CDR2 YYEEEE. Written as DNA, the CDR3 is TGTGCCAGCAGCTTAGGGGCGGGGGTTGGCAATCAGCCCCAGCATTTT. Protein product: CASSLGAGVGNQPQHF.

The chain is built from TRBV4-2 and TRBJ2-1; 13 bases agree with TRBD2. From germline, CDR1 is LGHNA and CDR2 YNFKEQ. With V trimmed by 4 bases and J by 7 bases, 1 base remained unmatched. The CDR3 spans 14 residues. CDR3 bases: TGTGCCAGCAGCCTGACTAGCGGGAGGAATGAGCAGTTCTTC. It specifies CASSLTSGRNEQFF.

This rearrangement joins TRBV27 to TRBJ2-7; TRBD1 matches at 9 bases. With V trimmed by 0 bases and J by 2 bases, 2 bases remained unmatched. The CDR3 sequence is 15 residues long. Germline CDR1 is MNHEY and CDR2 is SMNVEV (reference sequence). CDR3 residues: CASSLSGTGTYEQYF. In nucleotides, the CDR3 is TGTGCCAGCAGTTTATCGGGGACAGGGACCTACGAGCAGTACTTC.

The rearrangement links TRBV5-1 to TRBJ2-1; D is perhaps TRBD2 (6 bases). The CDR3 spans 14 residues. V lost 0 bases and J lost 8, with 12 bases in between. CDR1 and CDR2 from the germline V gene are SGHRS and YFSETQ. The DNA for the CDR3 is TGCGCCAGCAGCTTGGCCCCAACTAGCTATGAGCAGTTCTTC. Residues: CASSLAPTSYEQFF.

This chain joins TRBV10-1 and TRBJ2-3; D is possibly TRBD1 (5 bases). CDR3 length: 15 residues. The germline V gene has CDR1 WNHNN and CDR2 SYGVQD (reference sequence). V was pared by 0 bases and J by 2 bases, with 9 bases between. CDR3 nucleotide sequence: TGCGCCAGCAGTGAGTCAGCAGGGAACACAGATACGCAGTATTTT. Protein sequence: CASSESAGNTDTQYF.

J is TRBJ1-1 and V is TRBV30; no reliable D call. The germline V gene has CDR1 GTSNPN and CDR2 SVGIG (reference sequence). The CDR3 runs 13 residues. V dropped 0 bases and J dropped 8 bases, with 13 bases sitting between them. The CDR3 region is CAWSVLRHSEAFF. CDR3 nucleotide sequence: TGTGCCTGGAGTGTTCTTCGGCACTCCGAAGCTTTCTTT.

This clone has just one count. This sequence joins TRBV19 and TRBJ2-1, with a possible D match to TRBD1 (6 bases). CDR3 length equals 14 residues. Trimming took 2 bases from V and 7 from J, leaving 12 bases between them. Germline V lookup: CDR1 LNHDA, CDR2 SQIVND (reference sequence). The CDR3 bases are TGTGCCAGTAGTATATCTGGGGGCAGGAATGAGCAGTTCTTC. It is translated as CASSISGGRNEQFF. Based on the CDR3 plus reference TRBV19 and TRBJ2-1, the full variable domain is DGGITQSPKYLFRKEGQNVTLSCEQNLNHDAMYWYRQDPGQGLRLIYYSQIVNDFQKGDIAEGYSVSREKKESFPLTVTSAQKNPTAFYLCASSISGGRNEQFFGPGTRLTVL.

The chain links TRBV5-4 to TRBJ2-1, with 11 nucleotides matching TRBD2. The ends lost 0 bases at V and 5 bases at J; junction bases unmatched: 1. The CDR3 extends over 15 amino acids. The germline V gene encodes CDR1 SGHNT and CDR2 YYREEE (reference sequence). For the CDR3, the DNA is TGTGCCAGCAGCTTGGTAGCGGGAGGGAACAATGAGCAGTTCTTC. It yields the protein CASSLVAGGNNEQFF.

The chain recombines TRBV6-4 with TRBJ1-1; D perhaps matches TRBD1 (6 bases). This CDR3 comprises 13 residues. Trimming shortened V by 3 bases and J by 10 bases, and 15 bases separated the two germline ends. Germline V gene lookup returns CDR1 MRHNA and CDR2 SNTAGT. This chain's CDR3 is CASSETMQGRAFF. Written as DNA, the CDR3 is TGTGCCAGCAGTGAAACGATGCAGGGGAGAGCTTTCTTT.

This chain joins TRBV2 and TRBJ2-1; 8 bases are a match to TRBD2. There are 14 residues in the CDR3. Germline loops: CDR1 SNHLY, CDR2 FYNNEI. V lost 6 bases, J lost 7 bases, and 8 bases stayed unmatched. In DNA, the CDR3 is TGTGCCAGCAGCCCCGGAGGCGGGAGGAATGAGCAGTTCTTC. Translated: CASSPGGGRNEQFF.

CDR3 sequence: CASSNRDPPNTGELFF. As DNA, the CDR3 is TGCGCCAGCAGCAACAGGGATCCCCCGAACACCGGGGAGCTGTTTTTT. This chain joins TRBV10-1 and TRBJ2-2; perhaps TRBD1 as D (6 bases). CDR3 length: 16 amino acids. Germline V CDR1 and CDR2: WNHNN, SYGVQD (reference sequence). Trimming removed 6 bases at V and 0 bases at J, with 14 bases between.

The V call is TRBV27, the J call TRBJ2-2; D is undetermined. Germline V lookup: CDR1 MNHEY, CDR2 SMNVEV (reference sequence). The CDR3 loop spans 12 amino acids. V was shortened by 0 bases and J by 8 bases, with 4 bases between the two germline ends. DNA for the CDR3: TGTGCCAGCAGTTTATCGGGAGGGGAGCTGTTTTTT. As protein: CASSLSGGELFF.

The chain is built from TRBV27 and TRBJ2-2; D not certain. Deletions cut 1 base from V and 5 bases from J, with 5 bases between. This CDR3 spans 13 amino acids. Germline V CDR1 and CDR2: MNHEY, SMNVEV (reference sequence). CDR3 sequence: CASSLFRTGELFF. Here the CDR3 DNA reads TGTGCCAGCAGTTTATTCAGGACCGGGGAGCTGTTTTTT.

The chain recombines TRBV5-5 with TRBJ1-2; TRBD1 aligns across 10 bases. This CDR3 comprises 16 residues. With V trimmed by 2 bases and J by 4 bases, 8 bases remained unmatched. Germline CDR1 is SGHKS and CDR2 is YYEKEE (reference sequence). Here the CDR3 reads CASSFGQGDHSYGYTF. The CDR3 DNA reads TGTGCCAGCAGCTTCGGACAGGGGGACCACAGCTATGGCTACACCTTC.

The chain joins TRBV19 to TRBJ1-1; D is possibly TRBD1 (5 bases). Germline CDR1 is LNHDA and CDR2 is SQIVND (reference sequence). This CDR3 comprises 11 residues. The germline V and J ends were trimmed by 6 bases and 10 bases, with 12 bases remaining between them. CDR3 sequence reads: CASRGPLGAFF. The DNA of the CDR3 is TGTGCCAGTAGGGGACCCCTTGGAGCTTTCTTT.